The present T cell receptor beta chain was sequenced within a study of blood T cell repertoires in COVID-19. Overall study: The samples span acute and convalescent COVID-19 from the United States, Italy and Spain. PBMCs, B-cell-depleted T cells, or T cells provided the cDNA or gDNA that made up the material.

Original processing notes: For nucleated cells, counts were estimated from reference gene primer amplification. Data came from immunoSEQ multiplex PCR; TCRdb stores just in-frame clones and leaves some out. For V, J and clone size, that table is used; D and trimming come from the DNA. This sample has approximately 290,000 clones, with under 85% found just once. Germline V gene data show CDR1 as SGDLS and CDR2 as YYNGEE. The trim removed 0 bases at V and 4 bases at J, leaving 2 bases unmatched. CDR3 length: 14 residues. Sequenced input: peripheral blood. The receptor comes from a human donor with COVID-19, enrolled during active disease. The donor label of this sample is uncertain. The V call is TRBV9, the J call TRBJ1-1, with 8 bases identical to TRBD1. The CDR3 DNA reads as TGTGCCAGCAGCGTAGACGGACAGGGCACTGAAGCTTTCTTT. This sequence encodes CASSVDGQGTEAFF.